The rows below give T cell receptor beta chains drawn from one sample of a study of blood T cell repertoires in COVID-19. The assay was immunoSEQ multiplex PCR, and TCRdb's table has in-frame clones only and misses some. The sample holds roughly 340,000 clones, 75% to 90% seen once. The sequencing input was PBMCs or T cells enriched from blood (not recorded which). The receptors stem from a man aged 18 to 30 who had recovered from COVID-19. Each CDR3 is given with its conserved first and last residue. The order of the fields is V gene, CDR3 protein.

TRBV18 | CASSTDRAHSPLHF
TRBV6-5 | CASSYTDRGNSYEQYF
TRBV12-3/TRBV12-4 | CASSLGTSNEQFF
TRBV5-1 | CASSLDPDRDYEQYF
TRBV19 | CASSTLQGAKRNTIYF
TRBV10-1 | CASSPSSNYGYTF
TRBV28 | CASTGTANEKLFF
TRBV28 | CASRQQGLTSGSSYEQYF
TRBV7-2 | CASSPWTTNNSPLHF
TRBV7-2 | CASSSSGGPSSEQFF
TRBV29-1 | CSVGPAGNEQYF
TRBV9 | CASSARGTSGRTGELFF
TRBV4-2 | CASSQDILGQGAISPLHF
TRBV24-1 | CATSDSGVPTQYF
TRBV5-1 | CASSPSSGQGVGEAFF
TRBV6-2/TRBV6-3 | CASSWTGVSGELFF
TRBV19 | CASRARGTDNQPQHF
TRBV19 | CASSRGDSGNTIYF
TRBV6-5 | CASLTYRDKGYGYTF
TRBV3-1/TRBV3-2 | CASSQVVGSDEQYF
TRBV19 | CASSGRTSGNLDTQYF
TRBV30 | CAWSVVEGGAFF
TRBV18 | CASSPTGGTDTQYF
TRBV2 | CASSLLRNRGMAQETQYF
TRBV29-1 | CSVTRQMGETQYF
TRBV24-1 | CATRSGNGNEQFF
TRBV5-8 | CASRSGLFQETQYF
TRBV24-1 | CATTGLAGVYEQYF
TRBV6-5 | CASRRQGSGELFF
TRBV29-1 | CSFGHPEGEQYF
TRBV9 | CASSDRGGNTGELFF
TRBV19 | CASRTGLSVGTQYF
TRBV20-1 | CSAIDRAEAFF
TRBV5-8 | CASSLTGDPYNSPLHF
TRBV28 | CASSLGGFTEAFF
TRBV2 | CASSGEVQSNQPQHF
TRBV19 | CASSVTPGSPEAFF
TRBV2 | CASREATLNNEQFF
TRBV6-5 | CASRVQGAEGQPQHF
TRBV6-4 | CASRISGGADYNEQFF
TRBV9 | CASSVAGTGTYNEQFF
TRBV12-3/TRBV12-4 | CASSLYRGEQYF
TRBV6-1 | CASSEGQLNYEQYF
TRBV4-1 | CASSQAGPGELFF
TRBV18 | CASSQGLNTGELFF
TRBV7-9 | CASSSIRTKGLYNEQFF
TRBV28 | CASSLEGWLGSPLHF
TRBV5-1 | CASSRQGAYENIQYF
TRBV28 | CASSPDRGTLTNEKLFF
TRBV27 | CASSTGTSGIGQSGELFF
TRBV28 | CASIHVPGDSNQPQHF
TRBV27 | CASSPFAGSTFF
TRBV6-1 | CASSEQGAYGYTF
TRBV5-1 | CASSTDRGRVGELFF